Listed below are T cell receptor beta chains from one sample, sequenced in a study of blood T cell repertoires in COVID-19. The data were produced by immunoSEQ multiplex PCR, yet TCRdb's version contains in-frame clones alone and is incomplete. The sample lists 350,000 to 400,000 clones, 89% seen once, with approximately 3% in the top ten. The sample was peripheral blood. The receptor source for this set is a woman in her 30s with COVID-19, enrolled during active disease. The CDR3 runs from the conserved cysteine through the conserved F or W. The order of the fields is J gene, D gene, V gene, clone size, CDR3 protein, CDR3 DNA. A D gene is named only where the DNA matches it firmly. A row's size may be missing; if present it is once, few, many or a size class.

TRBJ1-6	.	TRBV6-5	.	CASSWGGGVNSPLHF	TGTGCCAGCAGTTGGGGGGGCGGTGTAAATTCACCCCTCCACTTT
TRBJ2-2	.	TRBV12-3/TRBV12-4	many	CASSSAGELFF	TGTGCCAGCAGTTCCGCCGGGGAGCTGTTTTTT
TRBJ1-5	TRBD1	TRBV28	.	CASIGLGQVDNQPQHF	TGTGCCAGCATAGGTTTGGGACAGGTCGACAATCAGCCCCAGCATTTT
TRBJ1-2	TRBD1	TRBV2	.	CACQGDRGTYGYTF	TGTGCCTGTCAGGGGGACCGGGGGACCTATGGCTACACCTTC
TRBJ2-2	.	TRBV29-1	few	CSVGGYLNTGELFF	TGCAGCGTTGGCGGGTACTTGAACACCGGGGAGCTGTTTTTT
TRBJ2-1	.	TRBV4-3	.	CASSQDVEAEWNEQFF	TGCGCCAGCAGCCAAGATGTGGAGGCCGAGTGGAATGAGCAGTTCTTC
TRBJ1-6	.	TRBV19	.	CASRGPSYNSPLHF	TGTGCCAGCCGAGGGCCCTCCTATAATTCACCCCTCCACTTT
TRBJ2-3	TRBD1	TRBV7-9	few	CASSPTGYTDTQYF	TGTGCCAGCAGCCCGACAGGGTACACAGATACGCAGTATTTT
TRBJ1-6	.	TRBV7-9	.	CASSQQTVYSPLHF	TGTGCCAGCAGCCAGCAGACAGTCTATTCACCCCTCCACTTT
TRBJ2-3	.	TRBV6-2/TRBV6-3	few	CASSSGSTDTQYF	TGTGCCAGCAGTAGCGGTTCCACAGATACGCAGTATTTT
TRBJ2-7	TRBD1	TRBV5-1	.	CASSLNTGQGANEQYF	TGCGCCAGCAGCCTAAATACGGGACAGGGGGCCAACGAGCAGTACTTC
TRBJ2-5	.	TRBV7-2	.	CASSSDPQETQYF	TGTGCCAGCAGTAGTGATCCACAAGAGACCCAGTACTTC
TRBJ2-5	TRBD1	TRBV6-5	.	CASNPPGQGMKTQYF	TGTGCCAGCAACCCTCCGGGACAGGGGATGAAGACCCAGTACTTC
TRBJ2-3	TRBD2	TRBV7-9	.	CASSLYSGSRGGDTQYF	TGTGCCAGCAGCTTATATAGCGGGTCGCGTGGGGGAGATACGCAGTATTTT
TRBJ1-2	TRBD1	TRBV7-6	.	CASSSMDRGLGYTF	TGTGCCAGCAGCTCAATGGACAGGGGGCTAGGCTACACCTTC
TRBJ1-5	.	TRBV19	.	CASSIRGEGSNQPQHF	TGTGCCAGTAGTATACGGGGGGAGGGGAGCAATCAGCCCCAGCATTTT
TRBJ2-5	.	TRBV19	.	CASSIVGGSEYQETQYF	TGTGCCAGTAGTATAGTTGGGGGCTCAGAATACCAAGAGACCCAGTACTTC
TRBJ1-2	.	TRBV11-2	.	CASSPNPTALANYGYTF	TGTGCCAGCAGCCCCAATCCGACAGCGTTAGCTAACTATGGCTACACCTTC
TRBJ1-5	.	TRBV4-3	.	CASSQGTLLGPQHF	TGCGCCAGCAGCCAAGGGACTCTTCTGGGGCCCCAGCATTTT
TRBJ2-5	TRBD1	TRBV27	.	CASSLQRQGDSRETQYF	TGTGCCAGCAGTTTACAGAGACAGGGGGACTCGAGAGAGACCCAGTACTTC
TRBJ2-7	.	TRBV7-2	.	CASSLGQFYEQYF	TGTGCCAGCAGCCTAGGACAGTTCTACGAGCAGTACTTC
TRBJ1-1	.	TRBV21-1	.	CASRHSRGTEAFF	TGTGCCAGCAGACACAGCCGGGGCACTGAAGCTTTCTTT
TRBJ2-7	.	TRBV4-1	.	CASNPQALYYEQYF	TGCGCCAGCAACCCACAGGCACTCTACTACGAGCAGTACTTC
TRBJ1-5	TRBD1	TRBV19	.	CASSLGRGRGSNQPQHF	TGTGCCAGTAGTCTAGGCAGGGGGCGGGGGAGCAATCAGCCCCAGCATTTT
TRBJ1-4	.	TRBV28	.	CAAGEGREKLFF	TGTGCAGCTGGGGAGGGGAGGGAAAAACTGTTTTTT
TRBJ2-2	TRBD1	TRBV27	.	CASSFDRVNTGELFF	TGTGCCAGCAGTTTCGACAGGGTTAACACCGGGGAGCTGTTTTTT
TRBJ2-3	.	TRBV29-1	.	CSVLTGKTDTQYF	TGCAGCGTTTTGACAGGTAAAACAGATACGCAGTATTTT
TRBJ1-2	.	TRBV2	.	CASSAGYGYTF	TGTGCCAGCAGTGCAGGGTATGGCTACACCTTC
TRBJ2-2	.	TRBV6-5	.	CASSYLSGLPGLFF	TGTGCCAGCAGCTACTTATCGGGTCTCCCGGGGCTGTTTTTT
TRBJ2-1	TRBD1	TRBV18	.	CASSPGTGGGMNNEQFF	TGTGCCAGCTCTCCCGGGACAGGGGGGGGAATGAACAATGAGCAGTTCTTC
TRBJ2-5	.	TRBV30	.	CAWSVYRGQETQYF	TGTGCCTGGAGTGTATATCGGGGCCAAGAGACCCAGTACTTC
TRBJ2-2	.	TRBV29-1	.	CSVGNRNTGELFF	TGCAGCGTTGGGAACAGGAACACCGGGGAGCTGTTTTTT
TRBJ1-1	TRBD1	TRBV7-2	.	CASSSDRGFTEAFF	TGTGCCAGCAGCTCGGACAGGGGTTTCACTGAAGCTTTCTTT
TRBJ2-5	.	TRBV18	.	CASSPGPEETQYF	TGTGCCAGCTCACCGGGGCCCGAAGAGACCCAGTACTTC
TRBJ1-1	.	TRBV24-1	once	CATSDPGQNEAFF	TGTGCCACCAGTGATCCCGGACAGAATGAAGCTTTCTTT
TRBJ1-1	.	TRBV9	.	CASSPSWGLGTEAFF	TGTGCCAGCAGCCCAAGCTGGGGGCTGGGCACTGAAGCTTTCTTT
TRBJ2-1	TRBD2	TRBV4-3	.	CASSQDVSGGVYNEQFF	TGCGCCAGCAGCCAAGATGTAAGCGGGGGGGTTTACAATGAGCAGTTCTTC
TRBJ2-3	.	TRBV27	.	CASSLRTVGWRDTQYF	TGTGCCAGCAGTTTACGGACAGTCGGATGGAGAGATACGCAGTATTTT
TRBJ2-1	TRBD2	TRBV7-2	once	CASSPRTSGDNYNEQFF	TGTGCCAGCAGCCCCCGGACTAGCGGGGACAATTACAATGAGCAGTTCTTC
TRBJ2-7	TRBD1	TRBV4-1	once	CASSPLLNVPGQGLYEQYF	TGCGCCAGCAGCCCCCTATTGAACGTTCCGGGACAGGGGCTATACGAGCAGTACTTC
TRBJ2-7	TRBD2	TRBV7-2	.	CASSLRASGGLYEQYF	TGTGCCAGCAGCTTACGGGCTAGCGGGGGGCTCTACGAGCAGTACTTC
TRBJ2-1	.	TRBV11-3	.	CASSSTGASYNEQFF	TGTGCCAGCAGCTCGACAGGAGCCTCGTACAATGAGCAGTTCTTC
TRBJ2-6	.	TRBV18	.	CASSPSGAGANVLTF	TGTGCCAGCTCACCATCAGGGGCCGGGGCCAACGTCCTGACTTTC
TRBJ2-5	.	TRBV2	.	CASRVSSQETQYF	TGTGCCAGCAGGGTCAGTTCCCAAGAGACCCAGTACTTC
TRBJ1-5	.	TRBV18	.	CASSPLPTGANQPQHF	TGTGCCAGCTCACCCCTGCCGACAGGCGCCAATCAGCCCCAGCATTTT
TRBJ1-2	.	TRBV7-9	few	CASSERGGVTHGYTF	TGTGCCAGCAGCGAGAGGGGGGGAGTTACGCATGGCTACACCTTC
TRBJ2-2	.	TRBV5-5	.	CASSRGGPGELFF	TGTGCCAGCAGTAGGGGGGGGCCCGGGGAGCTGTTTTTT
TRBJ1-2	.	TRBV19	.	CASPPWANYGYTF	TGTGCCAGTCCACCGTGGGCAAACTATGGCTACACCTTC
TRBJ2-3	.	TRBV11-2	.	CASSQGGFRTDTQYF	TGTGCCAGCAGCCAAGGGGGTTTCCGCACAGATACGCAGTATTTT
TRBJ2-2	.	TRBV27	.	CASSPSGTGELFF	TGTGCCAGCAGCCCATCAGGGACCGGGGAGCTGTTTTTT
TRBJ2-2	.	TRBV6-2/TRBV6-3	.	CASSYFRAGLVPGELFF	TGTGCCAGCAGTTACTTTAGGGCGGGGCTCGTACCCGGGGAGCTGTTTTTT
TRBJ1-5	TRBD1	TRBV28	.	CASSFEGRGANQPQHF	TGTGCCAGCAGTTTTGAAGGCAGGGGGGCCAATCAGCCCCAGCATTTT